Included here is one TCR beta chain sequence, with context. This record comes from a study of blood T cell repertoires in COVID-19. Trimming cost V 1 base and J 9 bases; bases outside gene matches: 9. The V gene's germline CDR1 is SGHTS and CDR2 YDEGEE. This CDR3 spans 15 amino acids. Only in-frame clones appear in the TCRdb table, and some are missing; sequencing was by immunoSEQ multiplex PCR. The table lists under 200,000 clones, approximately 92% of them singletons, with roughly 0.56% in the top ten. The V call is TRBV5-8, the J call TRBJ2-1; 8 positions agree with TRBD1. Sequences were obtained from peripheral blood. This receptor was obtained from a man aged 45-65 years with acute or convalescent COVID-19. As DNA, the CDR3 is TGTGCCAGCAGCTTGAACCCCGGACAGGGTCTTGAGCAGTTCTTC. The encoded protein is CASSLNPGQGLEQFF.